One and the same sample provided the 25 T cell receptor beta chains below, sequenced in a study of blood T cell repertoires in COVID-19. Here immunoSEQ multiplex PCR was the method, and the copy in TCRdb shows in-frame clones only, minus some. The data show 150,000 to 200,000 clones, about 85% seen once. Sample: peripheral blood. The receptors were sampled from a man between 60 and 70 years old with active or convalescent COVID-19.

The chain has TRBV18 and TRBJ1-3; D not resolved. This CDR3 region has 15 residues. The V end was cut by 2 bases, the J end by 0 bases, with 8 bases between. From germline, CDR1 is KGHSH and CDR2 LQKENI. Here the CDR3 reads CASSPGRFSGNTIYF. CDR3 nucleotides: TGTGCCAGCTCACCAGGCAGATTCTCTGGAAACACCATATATTTT.

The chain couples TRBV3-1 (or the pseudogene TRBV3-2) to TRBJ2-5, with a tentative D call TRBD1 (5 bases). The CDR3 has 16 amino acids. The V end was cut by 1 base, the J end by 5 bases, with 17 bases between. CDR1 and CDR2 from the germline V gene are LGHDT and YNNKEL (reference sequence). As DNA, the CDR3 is TGTGCCAGCAGCCAAGGCCCAGGGTTATATTTGGAGACCCAGTACTTC. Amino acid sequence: CASSQGPGLYLETQYF.

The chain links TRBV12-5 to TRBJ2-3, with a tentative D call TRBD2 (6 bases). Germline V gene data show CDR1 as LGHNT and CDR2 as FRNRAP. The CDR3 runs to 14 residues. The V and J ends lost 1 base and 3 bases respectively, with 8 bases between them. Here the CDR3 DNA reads TGTGCTAGTGGTTTGGCGGGGGTAACAGATACGCAGTATTTT. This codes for CASGLAGVTDTQYF.

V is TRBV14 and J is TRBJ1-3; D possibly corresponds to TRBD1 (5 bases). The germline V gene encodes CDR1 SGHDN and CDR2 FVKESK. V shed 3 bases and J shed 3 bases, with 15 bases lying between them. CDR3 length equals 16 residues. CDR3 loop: CASSHRGEGYGNTIYF. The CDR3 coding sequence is TGTGCCAGCAGCCATAGAGGGGAGGGGTATGGAAACACCATATATTTT.

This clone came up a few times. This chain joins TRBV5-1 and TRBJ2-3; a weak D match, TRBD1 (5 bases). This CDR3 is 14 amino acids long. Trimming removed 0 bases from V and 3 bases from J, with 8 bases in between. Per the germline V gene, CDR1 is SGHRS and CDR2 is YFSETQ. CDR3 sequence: CASSLEGQTDTQYF. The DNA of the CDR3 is TGCGCCAGCAGCTTGGAGGGGCAGACAGATACGCAGTATTTT.

This chain's CDR3 is CASSARGSTNQPQHF. In nucleotides, the CDR3 is TGTGCCAGCTCGGCAAGGGGTTCTACCAATCAGCCCCAGCATTTT. The chain employs TRBV2 and TRBJ1-5; TRBD1 might be the D (5 bases). From germline, CDR1 is SNHLY and CDR2 FYNNEI. The germline V and J ends were trimmed by 8 bases and 3 bases, with 17 bases remaining between them. This CDR3 is built from 15 residues.

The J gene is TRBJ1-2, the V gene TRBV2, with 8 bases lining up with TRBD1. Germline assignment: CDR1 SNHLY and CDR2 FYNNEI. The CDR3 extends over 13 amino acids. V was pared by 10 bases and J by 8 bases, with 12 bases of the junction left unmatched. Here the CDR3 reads CANTRSTGEGYTF. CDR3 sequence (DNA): TGTGCCAACACCCGATCGACAGGGGAAGGCTACACCTTC. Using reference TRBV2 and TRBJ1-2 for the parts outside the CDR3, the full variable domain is EPEVTQTPSHQVTQMGQEVILRCVPISNHLYFYWYRQILGQKVEFLVSFYNNEISEKSEIFDDQFSVERPDGSNFTLKIRSTKLEDSAMYFCANTRSTGEGYTFGSGTRLTVV.

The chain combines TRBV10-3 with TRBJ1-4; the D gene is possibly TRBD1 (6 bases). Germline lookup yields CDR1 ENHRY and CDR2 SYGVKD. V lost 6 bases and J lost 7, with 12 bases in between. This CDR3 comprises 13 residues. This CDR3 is CAIRAGAGEKLFF. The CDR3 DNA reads TGTGCCATCAGAGCGGGGGCGGGTGAAAAACTGTTTTTT.

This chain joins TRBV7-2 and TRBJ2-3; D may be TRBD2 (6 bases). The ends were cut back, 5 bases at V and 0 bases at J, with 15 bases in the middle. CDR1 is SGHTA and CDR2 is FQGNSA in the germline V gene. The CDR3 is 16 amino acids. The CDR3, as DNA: TGTGCCAGCAGCGGGGAGTGGGACTTTAGCACAGATACGCAGTATTTT. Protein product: CASSGEWDFSTDTQYF.

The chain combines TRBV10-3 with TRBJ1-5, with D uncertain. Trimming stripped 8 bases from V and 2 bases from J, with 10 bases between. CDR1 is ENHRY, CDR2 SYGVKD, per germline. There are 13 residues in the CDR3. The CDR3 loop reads CAIAEVGNQPQHF. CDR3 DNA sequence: TGTGCCATCGCGGAGGTAGGCAATCAGCCCCAGCATTTT.

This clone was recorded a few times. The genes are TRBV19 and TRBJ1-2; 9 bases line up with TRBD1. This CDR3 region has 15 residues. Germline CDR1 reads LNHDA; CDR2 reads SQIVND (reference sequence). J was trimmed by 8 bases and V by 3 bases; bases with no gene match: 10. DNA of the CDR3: TGTGCCAGTAGTATCTCGGGACAGGGATCTAGGGGCTACACCTTC. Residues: CASSISGQGSRGYTF.

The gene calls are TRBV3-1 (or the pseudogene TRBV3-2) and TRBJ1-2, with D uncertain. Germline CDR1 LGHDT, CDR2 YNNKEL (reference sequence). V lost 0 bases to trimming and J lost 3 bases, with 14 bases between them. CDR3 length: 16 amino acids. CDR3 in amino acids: CASSQETYLEYYGYTF. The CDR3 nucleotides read TGTGCCAGCAGCCAAGAGACCTACTTGGAGTACTATGGCTACACCTTC.

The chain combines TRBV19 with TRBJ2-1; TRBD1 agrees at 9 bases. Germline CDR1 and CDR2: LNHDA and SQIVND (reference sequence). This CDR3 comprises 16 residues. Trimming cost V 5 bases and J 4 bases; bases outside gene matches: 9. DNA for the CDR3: TGTGCCAGTAGTCTCACCGGGACAGGGCTTTACAATGAGCAGTTCTTC. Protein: CASSLTGTGLYNEQFF.

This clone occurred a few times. CDR3: CAWSLGGNSPLHF. CDR3 nucleotide sequence: TGTGCCTGGAGCCTAGGGGGAAATTCACCCCTCCACTTT. J is TRBJ1-6 and V is TRBV30; possibly TRBD1 for D (6 bases). This CDR3 has 13 amino acids. Trimming removed 3 bases at V and 7 bases at J, with 10 bases between. CDR1 and CDR2 (germline): GTSNPN, SVGIG (reference sequence).

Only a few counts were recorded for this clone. The CDR3 DNA reads TGTGCCAGCAGTAATCTACAGGTTTCGAATTCACCCCTCCACTTT. This gives the protein CASSNLQVSNSPLHF. This chain joins TRBV27 and TRBJ1-6, with D perhaps TRBD1 (5 bases). CDR1 is MNHEY, CDR2 SMNVEV, per germline (reference sequence). V gave up 5 bases and J gave up 7 bases, with 15 bases separating them. CDR3 length equals 15 residues.

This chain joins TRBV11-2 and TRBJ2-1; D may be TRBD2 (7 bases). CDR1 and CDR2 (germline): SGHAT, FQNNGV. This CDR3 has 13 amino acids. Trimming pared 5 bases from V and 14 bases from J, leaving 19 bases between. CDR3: CASSPLGGGGKFF. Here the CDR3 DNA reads TGTGCCAGCAGCCCCCTTGGGGGGGGCGGGAAGTTCTTC.

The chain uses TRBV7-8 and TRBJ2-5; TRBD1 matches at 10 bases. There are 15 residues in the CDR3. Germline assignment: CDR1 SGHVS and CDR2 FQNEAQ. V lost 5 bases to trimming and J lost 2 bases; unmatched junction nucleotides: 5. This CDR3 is CASSRGGQGQETQYF. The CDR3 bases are TGTGCCAGCAGCCGAGGGGGACAGGGGCAAGAGACCCAGTACTTC.

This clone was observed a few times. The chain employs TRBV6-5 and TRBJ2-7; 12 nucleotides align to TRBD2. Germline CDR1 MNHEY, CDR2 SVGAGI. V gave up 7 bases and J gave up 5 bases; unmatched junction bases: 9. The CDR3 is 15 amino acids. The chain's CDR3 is CASNALAGGLNEQYF. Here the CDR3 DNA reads TGTGCCAGCAATGCTCTAGCGGGGGGGCTGAACGAGCAGTACTTC.

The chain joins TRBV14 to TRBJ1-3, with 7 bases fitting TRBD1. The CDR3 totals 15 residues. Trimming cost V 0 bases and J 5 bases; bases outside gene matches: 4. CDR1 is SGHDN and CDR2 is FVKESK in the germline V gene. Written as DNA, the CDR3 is TGTGCCAGCAGCCAAGATGAGGGGGCTCGAAACACCATATATTTT. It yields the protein CASSQDEGARNTIYF.

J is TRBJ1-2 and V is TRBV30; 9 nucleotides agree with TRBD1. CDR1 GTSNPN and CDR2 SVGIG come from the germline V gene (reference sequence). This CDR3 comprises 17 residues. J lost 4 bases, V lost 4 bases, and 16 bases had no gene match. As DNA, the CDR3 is TGTGCCTGGAAGGTTTCGGGCACAGGGGGCGACAGCTATGGCTACACCTTC. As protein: CAWKVSGTGGDSYGYTF.

Here the CDR3 DNA reads TGTGCCAGCAGTTTCCACCCCGTCGGGGGGGCCAAAAACATTCAGTACTTC. Translation gives CASSFHPVGGAKNIQYF. The rearrangement joins TRBV27 to TRBJ2-4, with 7 bases matching TRBD2. Germline V CDR1 and CDR2: MNHEY, SMNVEV (reference sequence). The ends lost 3 bases at V and 1 base at J; junction bases unmatched: 9. The CDR3 extends over 17 amino acids.

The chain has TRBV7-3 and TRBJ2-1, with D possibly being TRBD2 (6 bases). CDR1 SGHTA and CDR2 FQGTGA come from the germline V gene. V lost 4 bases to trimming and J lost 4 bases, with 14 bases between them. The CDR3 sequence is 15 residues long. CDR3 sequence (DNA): TGTGCCAGCAGCTCCACCCCCGGGGGATACAATGAGCAGTTCTTC. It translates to CASSSTPGGYNEQFF.

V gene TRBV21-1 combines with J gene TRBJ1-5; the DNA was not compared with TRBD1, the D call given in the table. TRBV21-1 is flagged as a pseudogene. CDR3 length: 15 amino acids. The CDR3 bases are TGTGCCAGCAGCACAGGGGACAGGGTCTGTCAGCCCCAGCATTTT. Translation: CASSTGDRVCQPQHF.

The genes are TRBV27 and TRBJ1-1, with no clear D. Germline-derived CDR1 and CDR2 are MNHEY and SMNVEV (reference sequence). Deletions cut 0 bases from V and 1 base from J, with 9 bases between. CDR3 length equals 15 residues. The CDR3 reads CASSLSRAGNTEAFF. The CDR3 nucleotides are TGTGCCAGCAGTTTATCTAGGGCGGGGAACACTGAAGCTTTCTTT.

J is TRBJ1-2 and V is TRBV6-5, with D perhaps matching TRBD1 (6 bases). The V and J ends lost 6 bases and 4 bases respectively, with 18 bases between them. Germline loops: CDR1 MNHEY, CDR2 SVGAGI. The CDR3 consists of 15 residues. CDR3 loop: CASRTPQGYAYGYTF. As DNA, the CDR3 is TGTGCCAGCAGGACTCCCCAGGGGTACGCCTATGGCTACACCTTC.